One sample yielded the 2 T cell receptor beta chains listed below, sequenced in a study of long-term antiretroviral therapy in people with HIV. Sequencing used immunoSEQ v3.0 at survey level. The data were produced by immunoSEQ multiplex PCR, yet TCRdb's version contains in-frame clones alone and is incomplete. Here the sample spans tens of thousands of clones, roughly four fifths being singletons. Specimen: unsorted PBMCs, collected 0.3 years after starting antiretroviral therapy. The receptor set was obtained from a man aged 18 to 30 with HIV.

This clone was counted once. The chain recombines TRBV29-1 with TRBJ1-2; D uncertain. The V end lost 4 bases, the J end lost 6 bases, and 9 bases lay between the germline ends. This CDR3 has 11 residues. The germline V gene encodes CDR1 SQVTM and CDR2 ANQGSEA. The CDR3 DNA follows: TGCAGCGTTGTAGACCGGGATGGCTACACCTTC. This sequence encodes CSVVDRDGYTF.

The chain employs TRBV7-9 and TRBJ1-5, with D perhaps TRBD1 (6 bases). This CDR3 spans 14 amino acids. V lost 4 bases to trimming and J lost 4 bases, with 11 bases between them. Germline CDR1 SEHNR, CDR2 FQNEAQ (reference sequence). CDR3 in DNA: TGTGCCAGCAGCTCACAGGGCGTAAATCAGCCCCAGCATTTT. It translates to CASSSQGVNQPQHF.